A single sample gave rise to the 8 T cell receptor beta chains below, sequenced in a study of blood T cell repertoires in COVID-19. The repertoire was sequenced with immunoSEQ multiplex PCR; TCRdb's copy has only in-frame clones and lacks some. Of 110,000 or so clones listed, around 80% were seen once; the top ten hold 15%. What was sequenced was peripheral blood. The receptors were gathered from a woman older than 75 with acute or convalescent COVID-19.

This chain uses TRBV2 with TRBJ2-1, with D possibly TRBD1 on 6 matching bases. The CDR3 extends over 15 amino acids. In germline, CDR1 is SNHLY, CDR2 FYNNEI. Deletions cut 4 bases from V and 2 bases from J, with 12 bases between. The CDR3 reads CASSAGRGPYNEQFF. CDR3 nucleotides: TGTGCCAGCAGTGCAGGCAGGGGACCCTACAATGAGCAGTTCTTC.

CDR3 nucleotides: TGTGCCAGCAGCGTTGGGACACGGGAAAAACTGTTTTTT. Translating gives CASSVGTREKLFF. This chain joins TRBV9 and TRBJ1-4, with D possibly being TRBD1 (6 bases). The CDR3 spans 13 residues. V was shortened by 2 bases and J by 8 bases, with 10 bases between the two germline ends. The V gene's germline CDR1 is SGDLS and CDR2 YYNGEE.

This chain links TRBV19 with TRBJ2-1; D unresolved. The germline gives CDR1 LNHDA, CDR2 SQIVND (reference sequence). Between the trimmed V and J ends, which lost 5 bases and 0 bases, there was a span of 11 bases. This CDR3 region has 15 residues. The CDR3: CASSPDTRSYNEQFF. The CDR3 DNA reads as TGTGCCAGTAGTCCCGACACCCGCTCCTACAATGAGCAGTTCTTC.

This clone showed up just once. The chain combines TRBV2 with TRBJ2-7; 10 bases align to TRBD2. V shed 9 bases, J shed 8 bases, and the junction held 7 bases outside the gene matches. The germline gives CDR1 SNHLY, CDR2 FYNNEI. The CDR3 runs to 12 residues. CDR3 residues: CASNLAGVKQYF. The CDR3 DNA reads TGTGCCAGTAATCTAGCGGGAGTGAAGCAGTACTTC.

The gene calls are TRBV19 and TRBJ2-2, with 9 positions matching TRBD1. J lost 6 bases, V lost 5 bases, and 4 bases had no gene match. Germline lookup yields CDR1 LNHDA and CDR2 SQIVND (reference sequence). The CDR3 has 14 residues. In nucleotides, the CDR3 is TGTGCCAGTAGTGACAGGGGGTCGGCCGGGGAGCTGTTTTTT. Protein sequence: CASSDRGSAGELFF. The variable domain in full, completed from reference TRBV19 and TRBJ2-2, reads DGGITQSPKYLFRKEGQNVTLSCEQNLNHDAMYWYRQDPGQGLRLIYYSQIVNDFQKGDIAEGYSVSREKKESFPLTVTSAQKNPTAFYLCASSDRGSAGELFFGEGSRLTVL.

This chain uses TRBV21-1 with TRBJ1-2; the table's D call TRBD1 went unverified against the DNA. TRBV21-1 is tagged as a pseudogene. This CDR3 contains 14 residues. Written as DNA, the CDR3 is TGTGCCAGCAGCCCCCGAATGACAGGGAACGGCTACACCTTC. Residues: CASSPRMTGNGYTF.

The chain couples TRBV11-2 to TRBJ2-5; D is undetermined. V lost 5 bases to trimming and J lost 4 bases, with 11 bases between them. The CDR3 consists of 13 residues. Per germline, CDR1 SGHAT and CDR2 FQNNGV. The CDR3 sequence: CASSPYRGETQYF. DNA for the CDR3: TGTGCCAGCAGCCCCTACCGTGGAGAGACCCAGTACTTC.

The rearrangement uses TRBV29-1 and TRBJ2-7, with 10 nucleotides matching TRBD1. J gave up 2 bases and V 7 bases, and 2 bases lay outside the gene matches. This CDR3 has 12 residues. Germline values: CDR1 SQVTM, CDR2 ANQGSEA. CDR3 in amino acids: CSAGTGAYEQYF. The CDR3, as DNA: TGCAGCGCCGGGACAGGGGCCTACGAGCAGTACTTC.